This T cell receptor (beta chain) originates from a study of cytomegalovirus exposure and HLA in healthy donors. Overall study context: The approximately 130 validation repertoires and the approximately 690 first-cohort repertoires shared a platform, a later analysis reported.

This clone was observed once. Its antigen is as yet unknown. Produced via immunoSEQ multiplex PCR; TCRdb's table is partial and in-frame only. The sample has 110,000 to 150,000 clones, roughly 92% seen once. Study outcomes and limitations: Many donors shared some public TCRs, even though most TCR sequences were rare. 164 TCR beta chains were listed as cytomegalovirus-associated.

Germline CDR1 MNHEY, CDR2 SMNVEV (reference sequence). CDR3 length: 12 amino acids. Trimming removed 11 bases from V and 8 bases from J, with 16 bases in between. This TCR derives from a man between 18 and 29 years old in good health and CMV-seronegative. Sequencing used PBMCs. This chain connects TRBV27 to TRBJ2-1; maybe TRBD2 (7 bases). CDR3 DNA: TGTGCCGCGGGGGCAGGGCGGGATGAGCAGTTCTTC. Residues: CAAGAGRDEQFF.